This TCR beta chain was retrieved from a study of T cells in Graves' hyperthyroidism and ophthalmopathy. Study findings and constraints: Blood shared most expanded thyroid clonotypes above 0.001. Ophthalmopathy, which appeared later, was predicted by the model a median roughly 6.5 months before onset.

Germline V gives CDR1 SGHRS, CDR2 YFSETQ. V shed 0 bases and J 5 bases; nucleotides not matched to a gene: 4. This CDR3 has 14 residues. Lactation, pregnancy, other autoimmune disease or uncontrolled infection excluded patients. The CDR3 regions of TCR beta were amplified from RNA transcripts. Initially, a first-round RT-PCR of the TCR CDR3 employed the HTBI primer set. TCRdb reprocessed the multiplex PCR reads via MiXCR and lists one record per CDR3 protein. The sample has approximately 520,000 distinct CDR3 sequences, under 25% seen once; the top ten hold approximately 25%. In this sample, this clonotype turned up many times. Its antigen is as yet unknown.

The chain combines TRBV5-1 with TRBJ1-1, with 7 bases identical to TRBD1. This clonotype was sampled from a man between 18 and 35 years old with Graves' hyperthyroidism. Sample: blood. The CDR3 nucleotides are TGCGCCAGCAGCTTGGGAGGGGGCTGGACTGAAGCTTTCTTT. Translation gives CASSLGGGWTEAFF.